This entry lists 18 T cell receptor beta chains sequenced from one sample in a study of molecular identifiers for immune sequencing clone quantification. TCRdb re-analysed the PCR reads in MiXCR, keeping a single row per CDR3 protein. The sample consists of 490,000 or so distinct CDR3 sequences, around 23% of them appearing once. The sequenced sample was naive CD8+ T cells from blood, with Jurkat cell RNA spiked in. Subset here: FACS-sorted CD8+CD4-CCR7+CD45RA+ naive T cells. The source is a human donor in good health. Some libraries in this study had Jurkat cell RNA spiked in.

This clonotype has more than one count but fewer than ten. J is TRBJ1-2 and V is TRBV28, with D unclear. V was trimmed by 1 base and J by 2 bases, leaving 11 bases between them. The germline V gene has CDR1 MDHEN and CDR2 SYDVKM. The CDR3 sequence is 15 residues long. CDR3 sequence: CASSLFVRINYGYTF. The CDR3 DNA reads as TGTGCCAGCAGTTTATTTGTCCGCATAAACTATGGCTACACCTTC.

J is TRBJ2-5 and V is TRBV3-1, with D unresolved. Germline lookup yields CDR1 LGHDT and CDR2 YNNKEL (reference sequence). This CDR3 region has 12 residues. The V end lost 2 bases, the J end lost 5 bases, and 6 bases lay between the germline ends. The CDR3 nucleotides are TGTGCCAGCAGCCAAAAGGTGGAGACCCAGTACTTC. It codes for CASSQKVETQYF.

This clonotype was found a few times. The chain carries TRBV12-3 or TRBV12-4 and TRBJ2-7; TRBD1 agrees at 9 bases. This CDR3 has 15 amino acids. The junction had 11 bases not matched to a gene; V was cut back by 5 bases and J by 6 bases. The CDR3 DNA is TGTGCCAGCAGTCCATTCGGGACAGGGAAGGCCGAGCAGTACTTC. It is translated as CASSPFGTGKAEQYF.

This clonotype was counted ten times or more. V and J are TRBV6-6 and TRBJ2-2, with 8 bases matching TRBD1. Trimming cost V 5 bases and J 5 bases; bases outside gene matches: 10. The CDR3 contains 16 residues. CDR1 and CDR2 from the germline V gene are MNHNY and SVGAGI (reference sequence). CDR3 sequence reads: CASSPRDRRRTGELFF. DNA of the CDR3: TGTGCCAGCAGTCCCCGGGACAGGCGGAGGACCGGGGAGCTGTTTTTT.

This clonotype was counted at least ten times. V is TRBV4-3 and J is TRBJ1-2; 7 bases align to TRBD1. Germline CDR1 reads LGHNA; CDR2 reads YSLEER. CDR3 length: 13 residues. The V segment lost 0 bases and the J segment 8 bases; nucleotides outside the gene matches: 3. The DNA of the CDR3 is TGCGCCAGCAGCCAAGAGGACAGGCCAGGCTACACCTTC. Its protein is CASSQEDRPGYTF.

The chain is built from TRBV9 and TRBJ2-3; D gene unclear. With 0 bases removed from V and 6 bases from J, the gap between germline ends came to 11 bases. CDR3 size: 14 residues. Germline CDR1 SGDLS, CDR2 YYNGEE. The CDR3 protein is CASSVGEGPDTQYF. The CDR3 bases are TGTGCCAGCAGCGTAGGAGAAGGGCCCGATACGCAGTATTTT.

V gene TRBV29-1 combines with J gene TRBJ2-1; 10 bases match TRBD2. J was trimmed by 2 bases and V by 4 bases; bases with no gene match: 5. This CDR3 contains 15 residues. Germline CDR1 is SQVTM and CDR2 is ANQGSEA. CDR3 in amino acids: CSVVALAGAYNEQFF. DNA of the CDR3: TGCAGCGTTGTAGCGCTAGCGGGAGCCTACAATGAGCAGTTCTTC.

This clonotype was counted only a few times. The CDR3 region has the DNA TGTGCCAGTGCAGTGGCTGCGGGGACCGGGGAGCTGTTTTTT. Protein sequence: CASAVAAGTGELFF. The genes are TRBV19 and TRBJ2-2; D is possibly TRBD2 (6 bases). Trimming removed 8 bases from V and 5 bases from J, with 15 bases in between. The CDR3 consists of 14 residues. Germline CDR1 is LNHDA and CDR2 is SQIVND (reference sequence).

The gene calls are TRBV5-1 and TRBJ1-1, with D possibly matching TRBD1 (5 bases). The CDR3 totals 15 residues. Trimming took 3 bases from V and 0 from J, leaving 12 bases between them. Germline V gives CDR1 SGHRS, CDR2 YFSETQ. The CDR3 loop is CASSSDRQLNTEAFF. CDR3 bases: TGCGCCAGCAGCTCCGATCGACAGCTGAACACTGAAGCTTTCTTT.

This clonotype showed up just a few times. DNA of the CDR3: TGTGCCAGCAGCCAAGACACGGGACGGATGAACACTGAAGCTTTCTTT. Amino acids: CASSQDTGRMNTEAFF. This chain joins TRBV3-1 and TRBJ1-1; tentatively, D is TRBD1 (5 bases). The V gene's germline CDR1 is LGHDT and CDR2 YNNKEL (reference sequence). This CDR3 is built from 16 residues. The V and J ends lost 0 bases and 0 bases respectively, with 11 bases between them.

This clonotype has just a few counts. At one end, the junction sequence differs from germline, possibly due to a read error. V and J are TRBV12-3 or TRBV12-4 and TRBJ1-2; D uncertain. The CDR3 is 11 residues long. This chain's CDR3 is CASSLGIRYAF. The CDR3 DNA reads as TGTGCCAGCAGTCTAGGGATTCGCTACGCCTTC.

This clonotype was seen a few times. This chain links TRBV4-3 with TRBJ2-7; 9 bases fit TRBD1. V shed 2 bases, J shed 2 bases, and the junction held 10 bases outside the gene matches. The CDR3 covers 17 residues. Looked up from germline, CDR1 is LGHNA and CDR2 is YSLEER. This CDR3 reads CASSQSRQGEGAYEQYF. CDR3 sequence (DNA): TGCGCCAGCAGCCAATCTCGACAGGGGGAAGGTGCCTACGAGCAGTACTTC.

The V call is TRBV11-3, the J call TRBJ2-7; 10 nucleotides match TRBD1. This CDR3 comprises 17 residues. J was trimmed by 1 base and V by 4 bases; bases with no gene match: 10. Germline-derived CDR1 and CDR2 are SGHNT and YENEEA. This CDR3 is CASSSQTDRGESYEQYF. CDR3 coding DNA: TGTGCCAGCAGCTCACAGACGGACAGGGGGGAATCCTACGAGCAGTACTTC.

Regarding this clonotype: The junction does not match germline at one end; this may be a read error. The chain uses TRBV27 and TRBJ2-3, with TRBD2 identical over 9 bases. Germline CDR1 MNHEY, CDR2 SMNVEV (reference sequence). The CDR3 length is 15 residues. Here the CDR3 DNA reads TGTGCCGGCAGTTTATCGGGACTAGCCACAGATACGCAGTATTTT. It codes for CAGSLSGLATDTQYF.

This clonotype was detected a few times. The rearrangement joins TRBV7-6 to TRBJ2-5; perhaps TRBD2 as D (5 bases). Germline loops: CDR1 SGHVS, CDR2 FNYEAQ. The V and J ends lost 2 bases and 3 bases respectively, with 10 bases between them. The CDR3 sequence is 14 residues long. CDR3 sequence (DNA): TGTGCCAGCAGCTTAAACTTCGGGGAAGAGACCCAGTACTTC. It specifies CASSLNFGEETQYF.

For this clonotype: Just one base apart from a much larger clone, this may be a read error. The V and J genes are TRBV9 and TRBJ1-1; D is possibly TRBD1 (5 bases). The ends were cut back, 4 bases at V and 8 bases at J, with 21 bases in the middle. Germline V gene data show CDR1 as SGDLS and CDR2 as YYNGEE. The CDR3 has 15 residues. CDR3 in amino acids: CASSIVGATGAEAFF. CDR3 DNA sequence: TGTGCCAGCAGCATTGTCGGCGCCACAGGTGCCGAAGCTTTCTTT.

This clonotype was seen at least ten times. The chain combines TRBV7-9 with TRBJ1-5; no clear D. Germline V gives CDR1 SEHNR, CDR2 FQNEAQ (reference sequence). This CDR3 comprises 12 residues. Trimming stripped 4 bases from V and 4 bases from J, with 5 bases between. The DNA for the CDR3 is TGTGCCAGCAGCTCAAATAATCAGCCCCAGCATTTT. Translated, it gives CASSSNNQPQHF.

CDR3 DNA: TGTGCCAGCAGCCAAGCAGTGAACCGGGAGCCCACCTATGGCTACACCTTC. Translating gives CASSQAVNREPTYGYTF. This chain joins TRBV14 and TRBJ1-2; D unresolved. Looked up from germline, CDR1 is SGHDN and CDR2 is FVKESK. Trimming took 1 base from V and 4 from J, leaving 19 bases between them. The CDR3 loop spans 17 amino acids.